A single sample is the source of the 29 T cell receptor beta chains below, sequenced in a study of graft-versus-host responses after intestinal transplantation. These receptors have no known antigen. Produced via immunoSEQ multiplex PCR; TCRdb's table is partial and in-frame only. The sample carries tens of thousands of clones, over 90% recorded once. The material was unstimulated CD8+ T cells sorted from spleen or lymph node cells, obtained before transplant. These receptors were taken from a human donor who was the organ donor for an intestinal transplant.

The chain combines TRBV2 with TRBJ1-1; D unresolved. The V end was cut by 4 bases, the J end by 1 base, with 13 bases between. The germline V gene encodes CDR1 SNHLY and CDR2 FYNNEI. The length of the CDR3 is 15 residues. The CDR3: CASSAVGNRNTEAFF. CDR3 DNA: TGTGCCAGCAGTGCGGTAGGAAACAGGAACACTGAAGCTTTCTTT.

The V call is TRBV4-3, the J call TRBJ2-1; 9 bases agree with TRBD2. CDR1 and CDR2 (germline): LGHNA, YSLEER. V gave up 4 bases and J gave up 0 bases; unmatched junction bases: 1. The CDR3 loop spans 15 amino acids. CDR3 loop: CASSPSGISYNEQFF. The CDR3, as DNA: TGCGCCAGCAGCCCTAGCGGGATCTCCTACAATGAGCAGTTCTTC.

The chain joins TRBV7-2 to TRBJ2-1; D is unclear. The CDR3 runs 15 residues. V gave up 4 bases and J gave up 2 bases, with 12 bases separating them. Germline CDR1 reads SGHTA; CDR2 reads FQGNSA. This CDR3 reads CASSSDGIPYNEQFF. In DNA form, the CDR3 reads TGTGCCAGCAGCTCCGACGGAATCCCCTACAATGAGCAGTTCTTC.

The V call is TRBV7-9, the J call TRBJ1-3; D remains ambiguous. V lost 1 base, J lost 8 bases, and 3 bases lay in between. The CDR3 has 11 amino acids. CDR1 SEHNR and CDR2 FQNEAQ come from the germline V gene (reference sequence). The CDR3 spells CASSLEYTIYF. Here the CDR3 DNA reads TGTGCCAGCAGCTTAGAGTACACCATATATTTT.

The chain has TRBV2 and TRBJ1-4; 7 bases align to TRBD1. The ends lost 4 bases at V and 5 bases at J; junction bases unmatched: 10. CDR3 length: 16 amino acids. Germline V gene data show CDR1 as SNHLY and CDR2 as FYNNEI. Here the CDR3 DNA reads TGTGCCAGCAGTGTGTTTACAGGGGCGGGGAATGAAAAACTGTTTTTT. This gives the protein CASSVFTGAGNEKLFF.

The rearrangement joins TRBV19 to TRBJ1-2, with unresolved D. Germline assignment: CDR1 LNHDA and CDR2 SQIVND (reference sequence). CDR3 length: 14 residues. The V gene lost 5 bases and the J gene lost 8 bases, with 18 bases spanning the gap. In nucleotides, the CDR3 is TGTGCCAGTAGTTTTGTAGGATCCACTCAGGGCTACACCTTC. Protein: CASSFVGSTQGYTF. Variable domain in full (rest from reference TRBV19 and TRBJ1-2): DGGITQSPKYLFRKEGQNVTLSCEQNLNHDAMYWYRQDPGQGLRLIYYSQIVNDFQKGDIAEGYSVSREKKESFPLTVTSAQKNPTAFYLCASSFVGSTQGYTFGSGTRLTVV.

As DNA, the CDR3 is TGTGCCAGCAGTGGAGCGGGAGGGTACGAGCAGTACTTC. It yields the protein CASSGAGGYEQYF. V usage is TRBV27 and J usage is TRBJ2-5; 10 bases agree with TRBD2. Matching the DNA end better, TRBJ2-7 makes the J call doubtful. The CDR3 runs 13 residues. Germline V gene data show CDR1 as MNHEY and CDR2 as SMNVEV (reference sequence).

In DNA, the CDR3 is TGTGCCAGCAAACAGGGCCCTGAAGCTTTCTTT. Protein sequence: CASKQGPEAFF. This chain uses TRBV4-2 with TRBJ1-1; D possibly corresponds to TRBD1 (6 bases). Germline values: CDR1 LGHNA, CDR2 YNFKEQ. V dropped 7 bases and J dropped 6 bases, with 9 bases sitting between them. The CDR3 extends over 11 amino acids.

This sequence joins TRBV11-2 and TRBJ1-1; 7 nucleotides agree with TRBD1. This CDR3 region has 14 residues. The trim removed 5 bases at V and 5 bases at J, leaving 8 bases unmatched. Germline V gives CDR1 SGHAT, CDR2 FQNNGV. The CDR3 sequence: CASSADRRRTEAFF. The CDR3 coding sequence is TGTGCCAGCAGCGCGGACAGGAGGAGGACTGAAGCTTTCTTT.

The CDR3 region has the DNA TGTGCCAGCAGCGGGAATGAGAGGGCCTCCTACGAGCAGTACTTC. Translated, it gives CASSGNERASYEQYF. The chain combines TRBV7-9 with TRBJ2-7; a possible D gene is TRBD2 (5 bases). Trimming stripped 5 bases from V and 0 bases from J, with 14 bases between. The CDR3 is made up of 15 amino acids. Germline CDR1 and CDR2: SEHNR and FQNEAQ (reference sequence).

The chain recombines TRBV27 with TRBJ2-7, with 10 bases fitting TRBD2. J gave up 2 bases and V 0 bases, and 10 bases lay outside the gene matches. This CDR3 has 18 residues. CDR1 is MNHEY and CDR2 is SMNVEV in the germline V gene (reference sequence). This chain's CDR3 is CASSLSPPGLALPYEQYF. CDR3 nucleotides: TGTGCCAGCAGTTTATCGCCACCGGGACTAGCGTTACCCTACGAGCAGTACTTC.

This chain's CDR3 is CASSSFGGYNSPLHF. For the CDR3, the DNA is TGTGCCAGCAGCTCCTTTGGGGGCTATAATTCACCCCTCCACTTT. The chain employs TRBV5-4 and TRBJ1-6; tentative D call: TRBD1 (5 bases). From germline, CDR1 is SGHNT and CDR2 YYREEE (reference sequence). The CDR3 has 15 residues. Trimming cost V 3 bases and J 3 bases, with 10 bases left between them.

As regards this clone: The same CDR3 is also encoded by other DNA sequences in this sample. The chain recombines TRBV30 with TRBJ2-2; D uncertain. The ends were cut back, 0 bases at V and 6 bases at J, with 17 bases in the middle. The CDR3 length is 16 residues. Germline V CDR1 and CDR2: GTSNPN, SVGIG (reference sequence). CDR3 residues: CAWSVSPRRWAGELFF. CDR3 DNA sequence: TGTGCCTGGAGTGTAAGCCCCCGGCGCTGGGCCGGGGAGCTGTTTTTT.

As to this clone: Other nucleotide sequences in the sample specify the same CDR3. J is TRBJ2-1 and V is TRBV28; the D is unclear. V shed 4 bases and J shed 6 bases, with 4 bases lying between them. This CDR3 spans 11 amino acids. The V gene's germline CDR1 is MDHEN and CDR2 SYDVKM. The CDR3 DNA reads TGTGCCAGCAGTTCGGGCAATGAGCAGTTCTTC. Its translation: CASSSGNEQFF.

The V call is TRBV4-3, the J call TRBJ2-3; a possible D gene is TRBD2 (5 bases). V was pared by 0 bases and J by 1 base, with 11 bases between. The CDR3 totals 16 residues. CDR1 and CDR2 (germline): LGHNA, YSLEER. The CDR3 sequence: CASSQDGAGRTDTQYF. The CDR3 DNA follows: TGCGCCAGCAGCCAAGATGGCGCGGGCCGCACAGATACGCAGTATTTT.

This sequence joins TRBV5-1 and TRBJ2-7; D is unresolved. Germline CDR1 is SGHRS and CDR2 is YFSETQ. This CDR3 contains 15 residues. V dropped 0 bases and J dropped 2 bases, with 12 bases sitting between them. CDR3 amino acids: CASSLAWRPPYEQYF. DNA of the CDR3: TGCGCCAGCAGCTTGGCCTGGAGACCACCCTACGAGCAGTACTTC.

J is TRBJ1-2 and V is TRBV7-9, with unresolved D. The length of the CDR3 is 16 residues. V was pared by 8 bases and J by 2 bases, with 21 bases between. CDR1 and CDR2 from the germline V gene are SEHNR and FQNEAQ (reference sequence). The chain's CDR3 is CASEVTTRFINYGYTF. CDR3 nucleotide sequence: TGTGCCAGCGAGGTTACAACGAGGTTCATCAACTATGGCTACACCTTC.

The V call is TRBV2, the J call TRBJ2-7, with 7 bases lining up with TRBD1. V shed 7 bases and J 2 bases; nucleotides not matched to a gene: 5. CDR3 size: 13 residues. The germline V gene encodes CDR1 SNHLY and CDR2 FYNNEI. CDR3 sequence (DNA): TGTGCCAGCATGTTGGACAGGCCCTACGAGCAGTACTTC. It is translated as CASMLDRPYEQYF.

The chain has TRBV7-9 and TRBJ1-1; D is unclear. V lost 7 bases and J lost 4, with 7 bases in between. CDR3 size: 11 residues. Looked up from germline, CDR1 is SEHNR and CDR2 is FQNEAQ (reference sequence). This chain's CDR3 is CASTLSTEAFF. CDR3 nucleotide sequence: TGTGCCAGCACTCTATCCACTGAAGCTTTCTTT.

The chain carries TRBV9 and TRBJ2-1; 8 bases agree with TRBD2. V dropped 0 bases and J dropped 7; count of bases not matched to a gene: 12. CDR1 is SGDLS, CDR2 YYNGEE, per germline. This CDR3 has 17 residues. The chain's CDR3 is CASSVVGREGQLNEQFF. The CDR3 DNA is TGTGCCAGCAGCGTAGTGGGTCGGGAGGGCCAGTTAAATGAGCAGTTCTTC. Full variable domain (missing parts from reference TRBV9 and TRBJ2-1): DSGVTQTPKHLITATGQRVTLRCSPRSGDLSVYWYQQSLDQGLQFLIQYYNGEERAKGNILERFSAQQFPDLHSELNLSSLELGDSALYFCASSVVGREGQLNEQFFGPGTRLTVL.

The chain is built from TRBV7-9 and TRBJ2-7, with 10 bases that match TRBD1. Germline V gene sequence: CDR1 SEHNR, CDR2 FQNEAQ (reference sequence). The CDR3 has 14 residues. Trimming cost V 5 bases and J 5 bases; bases outside gene matches: 6. The CDR3 reads CASSARDRGHEQYF. The CDR3 nucleotides read TGTGCCAGCAGCGCCAGGGACAGGGGCCACGAGCAGTACTTC.

The chain recombines TRBV11-2 with TRBJ2-5; perhaps TRBD2 as D (6 bases). CDR1 and CDR2 from the germline V gene are SGHAT and FQNNGV. The V gene lost 4 bases and the J gene lost 2 bases, with 14 bases spanning the gap. This CDR3 contains 15 residues. This CDR3 reads CASSYGRGLQETQYF. The CDR3 bases are TGTGCCAGCAGCTACGGACGGGGGTTGCAAGAGACCCAGTACTTC.

The genes are TRBV5-6 and TRBJ2-7; 9 bases align to TRBD2. The germline V gene has CDR1 SGHDT and CDR2 YYEEEE. V trimming: 4 bases; J trimming: 6 bases; junction bases outside the gene matches: 8. The CDR3 extends over 14 amino acids. CDR3: CASSRVAGESEQYF. The CDR3 nucleotides are TGTGCCAGCAGCCGGGTAGCGGGAGAAAGCGAGCAGTACTTC.

This clone was seen a single time. The rearrangement joins TRBV9 to TRBJ2-1, with a weak D call TRBD2 (6 bases). Germline V lookup: CDR1 SGDLS, CDR2 YYNGEE. The V end was cut by 0 bases, the J end by 2 bases, with 9 bases between. The CDR3 spans 15 residues. The CDR3 region is CASSVERTTYNEQFF. Written as DNA, the CDR3 is TGTGCCAGCAGCGTAGAAAGGACTACCTACAATGAGCAGTTCTTC.

The chain is built from TRBV28 and TRBJ2-7; no reliable D call. The CDR3 contains 13 residues. Germline V gene data show CDR1 as MDHEN and CDR2 as SYDVKM. The V end lost 2 bases, the J end lost 0 bases, and 5 bases lay between the germline ends. CDR3 in DNA: TGTGCCAGCAGTTTACGGGTCTCCTACGAGCAGTACTTC. It translates to CASSLRVSYEQYF.

The rearrangement joins TRBV7-9 to TRBJ2-3; the D is unclear. CDR3 size: 14 residues. Trimming took off 4 bases at V and 2 bases at J, with 10 bases between the two ends. The germline V gene encodes CDR1 SEHNR and CDR2 FQNEAQ (reference sequence). DNA of the CDR3: TGTGCCAGCAGCTCGGACCACATCACAGATACGCAGTATTTT. Protein: CASSSDHITDTQYF.

The J gene is TRBJ2-7, the V gene TRBV5-1; weak D call: TRBD1 (5 bases). Per germline, CDR1 SGHRS and CDR2 YFSETQ. The CDR3 has 11 amino acids. With 4 bases removed from V and 5 bases from J, the gap between germline ends came to 7 bases. The CDR3 DNA sequence: TGCGCCAGCAGCCAGGGAAACGAGCAGTACTTC. As protein: CASSQGNEQYF.

The chain is built from TRBV4-3 and TRBJ2-1; 11 bases map to TRBD2. V shed 2 bases, J shed 6 bases, and the junction held 15 bases outside the gene matches. The CDR3 totals 19 residues. CDR1 is LGHNA and CDR2 is YSLEER in the germline V gene. DNA for the CDR3: TGCGCCAGCAGCCAACGCGTCGGTGTGACTAGCGGGATGGCCAATGAGCAGTTCTTC. It codes for CASSQRVGVTSGMANEQFF.

The chain links TRBV6-6 to TRBJ2-1; perhaps D is TRBD1 or TRBD2 (5 bases each). This CDR3 region has 11 residues. Trimming removed 2 bases from V and 11 bases from J, with 7 bases in between. Germline CDR1 is MNHNY and CDR2 is SVGAGI (reference sequence). The CDR3 reads CASSYRGQQFF. The CDR3 DNA follows: TGTGCCAGCAGTTACAGGGGACAGCAGTTCTTC.